This T cell receptor (beta chain) was obtained from a study of cytomegalovirus exposure and HLA in healthy donors. General study findings and limits: From TCR beta sequences, most subjects' HLA-A and HLA-B alleles were reportedly predicted accurately. Among TCR sequences, most were rare, though some public TCRs appeared in many donors.

Remarks on this clone: No antigen is known for it.

In the PCR, 60 Vbeta and 13 Jbeta primers were used. Sequencing used immunoSEQ multiplex PCR; TCRdb keeps in-frame clones, though not all of them. The sample holds about 150,000 clones, 80% to 90% seen once. Germline V lookup: CDR1 SNHLY, CDR2 FYNNEI. CDR3 length equals 14 residues. The V segment lost 6 bases and the J segment 2 bases; nucleotides outside the gene matches: 2. The rearrangement uses TRBV2 and TRBJ2-2; 8 nucleotides align to TRBD1. The TCR originated in a man in his thirties or forties in good health and CMV-seropositive. The sample comprised PBMCs. CDR3 bases: TGTGCCAGCAGAGGGACAGGAAACACCGGGGAGCTGTTTTTT. As protein: CASRGTGNTGELFF.